This record covers a single T cell receptor beta chain. This clonotype was seen repeatedly, ten times or more. Its antigen remains unidentified. Per-nucleotide qualities are absent, and no much larger clonotype sits a single base away. V sheds 3 bases and J sheds 0 bases, leaving 17 bases between their ends. Spanning cysteine to phenylalanine, the CDR3 consists of 17 amino acids. CDR3 DNA only is kept here, 51 bases in frame from base 1. This sample is part of a study of blood T cells in healthy people across ages (dated by TCRdb to about 2015). Looking at the study overall: In model experiments, roughly one uniquely barcoded TCR beta cDNA molecule per two T cells was captured by template switching. The study analyzed two additional independent replicas of 1 million unique cDNA reads from the same blood draw for two donors, one aged 18 to 30 and one aged 80 or older. Donors were grouped into four age groups: young (average roughly 17 years), middle-aged (approximately 41), aged (roughly 62) and long-lived (around 82). The study measured age-related changes in TCR beta repertoire diversity using deep sequencing normalized with unique cDNA molecular identifiers. Donors of different ages were randomly distributed across sequencing lanes to avoid experimental bias. The study at large found these results: Compared with the aged group, the long-lived group had more naive CD4+ T cells, fewer expanded clones and increased TCR diversity, a pattern suggesting age selection. Estimates of total diversity from one million sequenced T cells were regarded as lower bounds and underestimates. The CMV infection status of donors was not known, potentially confounding age-related changes in expanded clonotypes. The percentage of naive T cells measured by flow cytometry correlated strongly with observed TCR beta diversity. As age increased, observed TCR beta diversity per million T cells dropped in a roughly linear way, and a significant reduction was already evident by age about 40. Conclusive comparison of naive and antigen-experienced compartments was prevented by the profiling of bulk unsorted PBMCs.

Library preparation employed 5' RACE. Sequencing took place on an Illumina HiSeq 2500. A second roughly 7 to 11 cycle PCR used a sample-barcoded 5' primer and a J-beta primer mix. A unique molecular identifier was introduced onto each TCR beta cDNA molecule by a template-switch 5' adaptor carrying 12 random nucleotides. At least 2.5 million CDR3-containing paired-end reads were obtained from each sample. The Mint cDNA synthesis kit, primed by a TRBC-specific oligonucleotide, was used to synthesize first-strand cDNA from all RNA. After uracil-DNA glycosylase treatment, a first 18-cycle PCR used universal primers M1SS and BC2_uni_R on all cDNA. As for the authors' bioinformatics: For normalization, 1 million high-quality reads were randomly selected from each sample, with every read carrying a distinct molecular identifier. Reads sharing molecular identifiers were discarded rather than binned into consensus sequences. MiTCR, run with a Q25 quality threshold and the strictest error-elimination algorithm, handled CDR3 identification, clonotype clustering and error correction. A nonparametric unseen species model with Euler transformation was used to estimate a lower bound on total TCR beta diversity. Clones were called with MiXCR by TCRdb after fastp trimmed the public reads at Q25, and only in-frame beta chains were retained. Entries are consolidated by CDR3 protein sequence, retaining the most common genes and DNA. TCRdb's processing, not the authors', yielded these V and J calls. In all, the sample holds approximately 700,000 distinct CDR3 sequences, and roughly 30% of those were seen once. Of the sample, 15% is held by the ten largest clones.

The donors were 40 or so Caucasian individuals from Russia, aged roughly 6 to 100 years, who were systemically healthy. About 9.8 milliliters of peripheral blood were drawn from each donor into EDTA-treated Vacutainer tubes. Ficoll-Paque density-gradient centrifugation was used to isolate PBMCs, with at least 7 million per sample. Trizol reagent was used to extract total RNA from the PBMCs, yielding at least 6 micrograms per sample. For every donor, an aliquot of PBMCs went through flow cytometry to measure the percentages of naive CD45RAhigh/CD27high T cells. The sequenced sample consisted of blood. The TCR sequence derives from a woman aged 80 or older in good health. Donor details come from another sample of the same person, matched by shared clones. The chain employs TRBV12-3 or TRBV12-4 and TRBJ1-1, with the D gene too uncertain to name. This receptor carries the CDR3 CASSFYPREVLNTEAFF. The nucleotides read TGTGCCAGCAGTTTTTACCCTCGCGAAGTCTTGAACACTGAAGCTTTCTTT.